This TCR beta chain was sequenced in a study of blood T cell repertoires in COVID-19. Profiling relied on immunoSEQ multiplex PCR, and the TCRdb table lists in-frame clones only, not all of them. The sample contains 250,000 to 350,000 clones, approximately 89% of which appear only once. Trimming removed 4 bases from V and 5 bases from J; junction bases left unmatched: 6. Germline values: CDR1 SGHAT, CDR2 FQNNGV. The CDR3 contains 15 residues. The TCR originated in a young woman who had recovered from COVID-19. The sequencing sample was made of PBMCs or T cells enriched from blood (not recorded which). The J gene is TRBJ2-5, the V gene TRBV11-2; 11 nucleotides agree with TRBD1. The CDR3 DNA sequence: TGTGCCAGCAGCTCCGGACAGGGGGCTGGGGAGACCCAGTACTTC. It is translated as CASSSGQGAGETQYF.